This is a list of T cell receptor beta chains from one sample in a study of OX40 agonist ivuxolimab in advanced cancers. Data came from immunoSEQ multiplex PCR; TCRdb stores just in-frame clones and leaves some out. The profile shows tens of thousands of clones, roughly three quarters of them singletons. Sequences were derived from CD4+ or CD8+ T cells sorted from blood, sampled in a trial of the OX40 agonist ivuxolimab. These TCRs come from an adult with an advanced solid tumor such as melanoma, head and neck, liver or kidney cancer. CDR3s include the opening cysteine and the closing phenylalanine or tryptophan. The D gene is left open where the match is weak. Not all rows give a size; the values are once, few, many and, for expanded clones, a class.

NA,NA,TRBV7-2,TRBJ2-2,CASSLVPPTNTGELFF,TGTGCCAGCAGCTTAGTACCTCCTACGAACACCGGGGAGCTGTTTTTT
NA,NA,TRBV5-1,TRBJ2-7,CASSLGGNYEQYF,TGCGCCAGCAGCTTGGGGGGAAACTACGAGCAGTACTTC
NA,NA,TRBV21-1,TRBJ2-1,CASVLVLNSYNEQFF,TGTGCCAGCGTACTAGTCCTGAACTCCTACAATGAGCAGTTCTTC
TRBD2,NA,TRBV13,TRBJ2-7,CASSFSPGLAGPYEQYF,TGTGCCAGCAGCTTTTCCCCGGGACTAGCGGGTCCCTACGAGCAGTACTTC
NA,NA,TRBV9,TRBJ1-5,CASSVNSLNQPQHF,TGTGCCAGCAGCGTGAACAGCCTCAATCAGCCCCAGCATTTT
TRBD2,NA,TRBV5-1,TRBJ2-1,CASSLVPGAGYNEQFF,TGCGCCAGCAGCTTGGTTCCGGGAGCGGGGTACAATGAGCAGTTCTTC
NA,NA,TRBV10-1,TRBJ2-7,CASSSGYEQYF,TGCGCCAGTTCATCGGGATACGAGCAGTACTTC
NA,NA,TRBV21-1,TRBJ1-1,CASSKALPSGQEGTEAFF,TGTGCCAGCAGCAAAGCCCTACCCTCGGGACAGGAGGGCACTGAAGCTTTCTTT
NA,NA,TRBV19,TRBJ2-3,CASSTQGSTDTQYF,TGTGCCAGTAGTACCCAGGGGAGCACAGATACGCAGTATTTT
NA,NA,TRBV7-8,TRBJ2-2,CASIQGGLTGRGTGELFF,TGTGCCAGCATCCAGGGAGGGTTGACAGGGAGGGGCACCGGGGAGCTGTTTTTT
NA,NA,TRBV5-6,TRBJ2-4,CASSALIAKNIQYF,TGTGCCAGCAGCGCACTTATAGCCAAAAACATTCAGTACTTC
TRBD2,NA,TRBV28,TRBJ2-1,CASRAGTSRYNEQFF,TGTGCCAGCAGGGCGGGGACTAGTCGGTACAATGAGCAGTTCTTC
NA,NA,TRBV2,TRBJ1-4,CASSDEGSPNEKLFF,TGTGCCAGCAGTGACGAGGGCAGTCCTAATGAAAAACTGTTTTTT
NA,many,TRBV15,TRBJ1-2,CATSRDPPGARGYTF,TGTGCCACCAGCAGAGATCCGCCGGGGGCTCGTGGCTACACCTTC
NA,NA,TRBV19,TRBJ2-5,CASSYGDQETQYF,TGTGCCAGTAGTTACGGTGACCAAGAGACCCAGTACTTC
NA,NA,TRBV14,TRBJ1-4,CASSGLGRPSKEKLFF,TGTGCCAGCAGTGGACTCGGACGGCCTTCGAAGGAAAAACTGTTTTTT
TRBD1,NA,TRBV7-2,TRBJ2-1,CASSPPGQGFYNEQFF,TGTGCCAGCAGCCCCCCTGGACAGGGGTTTTACAATGAGCAGTTCTTC
NA,NA,TRBV30,TRBJ2-7,CAWTSRSNYEQYF,TGTGCCTGGACCTCCCGCTCCAACTACGAGCAGTACTTC
NA,NA,TRBV19,TRBJ2-1,CASSRNGRLSSYNEQFF,TGTGCCAGTAGTCGGAACGGACGGCTCAGCTCCTACAATGAGCAGTTCTTC
NA,NA,TRBV5-8,TRBJ2-2,CASSLYGGTGELFF,TGTGCCAGCAGCTTGTATGGGGGTACCGGGGAGCTGTTTTTT
NA,NA,TRBV28,TRBJ2-1,CASSLHQKQGFF,TGTGCCAGCAGTTTACACCAAAAACAGGGGTTCTTC
NA,NA,TRBV21-1,TRBJ1-2,CASTPRRGGVLYGYTF,TGTGCCAGCACCCCGCGGCGTGGGGGGGTACTCTATGGCTACACCTTC
TRBD1,NA,TRBV28,TRBJ2-7,CASRATGRGGSEQYF,TGTGCCAGCAGGGCTACCGGACGAGGGGGCAGCGAGCAGTACTTC
NA,NA,TRBV5-6,TRBJ1-2,CASSLRRAAGYTF,TGTGCCAGCAGCTTGAGGAGGGCTGCTGGCTACACCTTC
NA,NA,TRBV10-1,TRBJ2-3,CASSEIMTDTQYF,TGCGCCAGCAGTGAGATTATGACAGATACGCAGTATTTT
NA,NA,TRBV19,TRBJ2-4,CASSIRGNIQYF,TGTGCCAGTAGTATCAGGGGAAACATTCAGTACTTC
TRBD1,NA,TRBV9,TRBJ2-1,CASSQNRGNEQFF,TGTGCCAGCAGTCAGAACAGGGGCAATGAGCAGTTCTTC
NA,few,TRBV19,TRBJ1-2,CASSIVGRDVGGYTF,TGTGCCAGTAGTATAGTCGGAAGGGACGTAGGTGGCTACACCTTC
TRBD1,NA,TRBV5-1,TRBJ2-1,CASSLELGGLIEQFF,TGCGCCAGCAGCTTGGAGTTAGGGGGCCTAATTGAGCAGTTCTTC